These 32 T cell receptor beta chains came from one sample sequenced in a study of T cell responses to AZD1222 COVID-19 vaccine. TCRdb keeps only in-frame clones here, not all; method: immunoSEQ multiplex PCR. The sample gives 65,000 to 95,000 clones, around 84% of which show up once; less than 15% is in the top ten. This specimen consisted of peripheral blood, obtained on day 0 of AZD1222 vaccination. Source of these receptors: an adult in good health.

The chain employs TRBV2 and TRBJ1-2; D perhaps matches TRBD1 (5 bases). V was cut by 10 bases and J by 2 bases, with 14 bases left in between. This CDR3 has 13 residues. Germline V gene lookup returns CDR1 SNHLY and CDR2 FYNNEI. The CDR3 loop reads CATLRDANYGYTF. CDR3 sequence (DNA): TGTGCCACCCTACGGGACGCCAACTATGGCTACACCTTC.

The rearrangement joins TRBV19 to TRBJ2-1; TRBD1 agrees at 10 bases. This CDR3 is 18 amino acids long. V shed 5 bases, J shed 12 bases, and the junction held 22 bases outside the gene matches. Looked up from germline, CDR1 is LNHDA and CDR2 is SQIVND (reference sequence). The CDR3 protein is CASSLGTGETDYNEWQFF. In DNA, the CDR3 is TGTGCCAGTAGTCTCGGGACAGGGGAAACCGACTACAATGAGTGGCAGTTCTTC.

The J gene is TRBJ2-7, the V gene TRBV6-2 or TRBV6-3; 8 bases agree with TRBD2. The trim removed 6 bases at V and 4 bases at J, leaving 8 bases unmatched. The CDR3 runs to 14 residues. Per germline, CDR1 MNHEY and CDR2 SVGEGT. DNA for the CDR3: TGTGCCAGCAGCCCCTTAGCGGGGCGATACGAGCAGTACTTC. As protein: CASSPLAGRYEQYF.

CDR3 sequence reads: CASRTGGGEQYF. The CDR3 nucleotides are TGTGCCTCAAGGACAGGGGGGGGCGAGCAGTACTTC. The rearrangement links TRBV10-3 to TRBJ2-7, with TRBD1 matching 10 bases. There are 12 residues in the CDR3. Germline values: CDR1 ENHRY, CDR2 SYGVKD. After removal of 11 bases from V and 6 bases from J, the junction contained 7 bases not matched to a gene.

This clone was recorded once. This chain joins TRBV2 and TRBJ2-1; the D is unclear. Germline-derived CDR1 and CDR2 are SNHLY and FYNNEI. Trimming took 6 bases from V and 0 from J, leaving 12 bases between them. CDR3 length equals 15 residues. This CDR3 reads CASSDDASSYNEQFF. The DNA of the CDR3 is TGTGCCAGCAGCGATGATGCCAGCTCCTACAATGAGCAGTTCTTC.

This rearrangement joins TRBV5-5 to TRBJ1-5; no reliable D call. The V end was cut by 0 bases, the J end by 7 bases, with 11 bases between. Germline CDR1 is SGHKS and CDR2 is YYEKEE (reference sequence). The CDR3 has 14 amino acids. The CDR3 spells CASSLGGKDQPQHF. CDR3 DNA sequence: TGTGCCAGCAGCTTGGGCGGGAAGGACCAGCCCCAGCATTTT.

The chain is built from TRBV7-3 and TRBJ2-3; TRBD2 agrees at 11 bases. The CDR3 has 17 amino acids. Germline V gives CDR1 SGHTA, CDR2 FQGTGA. Losses at the gene ends were 5 bases for V and 7 bases for J; bases not matched to a gene: 14. CDR3 sequence: CASSPRGIAGGRNTQYF. In DNA, the CDR3 is TGTGCCAGCAGCCCCCGAGGGATAGCGGGGGGGAGGAATACGCAGTATTTT.

V and J are TRBV5-1 and TRBJ1-4; 12 bases are shared with TRBD1. The CDR3 has 17 amino acids. Germline loops: CDR1 SGHRS, CDR2 YFSETQ. The V and J ends lost 7 bases and 8 bases, in that order; junction bases with no gene match: 15. CDR3 bases: TGCGCCAGCGCCCCCTCCGGGACAGGGGGCTTTGGGGAAAAACTGTTTTTT. This codes for CASAPSGTGGFGEKLFF.

V and J are TRBV3-1 (or the pseudogene TRBV3-2) and TRBJ1-1, with 11 bases identical to TRBD1. Germline CDR1 reads LGHDT; CDR2 reads YNNKEL (reference sequence). The V gene end was trimmed by 3 bases and the J gene end by 1 base; junction bases not matched to a gene: 7. The CDR3 runs to 17 residues. Written as DNA, the CDR3 is TGTGCCAGCAGCCACGCCCTTGGACAGGGGGCGAACACTGAAGCTTTCTTT. Translation: CASSHALGQGANTEAFF.

The gene calls are TRBV7-9 and TRBJ2-4, with 9 bases matching TRBD1. The CDR3 extends over 15 amino acids. Germline V gene sequence: CDR1 SEHNR, CDR2 FQNEAQ (reference sequence). V lost 3 bases to trimming and J lost 8 bases; unmatched junction nucleotides: 8. The CDR3, as DNA: TGTGCCAGCAGCTTCCAAACAGGGGGCTTCGACATTCAGTACTTC. Protein: CASSFQTGGFDIQYF. The variable domain in full, with the rest retrieved from reference TRBV7-9 and TRBJ2-4, is DTGVSQNPRHKITKRGQNVTFRCDPISEHNRLYWYRQTLGQGPEFLTYFQNEAQLEKSRLLSDRFSAERPKGSFSTLEIQRTEQGDSAMYLCASSFQTGGFDIQYFGAGTRLSVL.

This clone came up a few times. This chain connects TRBV5-1 to TRBJ2-5, with 9 bases matching TRBD1. The CDR3 is 13 amino acids. CDR1 is SGHRS and CDR2 is YFSETQ in the germline V gene. With V trimmed by 5 bases and J by 3 bases, 2 bases remained unmatched. CDR3 protein: CASRRTGEETQYF. The CDR3 bases are TGCGCCAGCAGGCGGACAGGGGAAGAGACCCAGTACTTC.

The chain employs TRBV7-2 and TRBJ2-3, with TRBD1 matching over 10 bases. Unmatched junction bases numbered 6, after V lost 1 base and J lost 5 bases. This CDR3 has 16 amino acids. From germline, CDR1 is SGHTA and CDR2 FQGNSA. In nucleotides, the CDR3 is TGTGCCAGCAGCTTAGGGGGACAGGGGTTCGGAGATACGCAGTATTTT. Protein sequence: CASSLGGQGFGDTQYF.

The chain joins TRBV5-8 to TRBJ2-1; possible D gene TRBD2, 5 bases. V lost 3 bases, J lost 4 bases, and 17 bases lay in between. The CDR3 is 16 amino acids. Germline CDR1 and CDR2: SGHTS and YDEGEE. The CDR3 region has the DNA TGTGCCAGCAGCTCAAGCGGCGCGAATTTGTACAATGAGCAGTTCTTC. It yields the protein CASSSSGANLYNEQFF.

The chain joins TRBV6-5 to TRBJ2-1, with D perhaps assigned TRBD1 or TRBD2 (5 bases each). CDR1 MNHEY and CDR2 SVGAGI come from the germline V gene. This CDR3 is 13 amino acids long. V was cut by 4 bases and J by 6 bases, with 10 bases left in between. The CDR3 spells CASSFGTGNEQFF. The CDR3 DNA follows: TGTGCCAGCAGTTTCGGGACCGGCAATGAGCAGTTCTTC.

This clone was detected only once. The genes are TRBV11-1 and TRBJ2-7; the D is unclear. The CDR3 is 15 amino acids. The germline gives CDR1 SGHAT, CDR2 FQDESV (reference sequence). Deletions cut 1 base from V and 0 bases from J, with 10 bases between. The CDR3 loop is CASSLGISSSYEQYF. CDR3 nucleotides: TGTGCCAGCAGCTTAGGGATATCCAGCTCCTACGAGCAGTACTTC. Looking up the rest from reference TRBV11-1 and TRBJ2-7 gives the full variable domain: EAEVAQSPRYKITEKSQAVAFWCDPISGHATLYWYRQILGQGPELLVQFQDESVVDDSQLPKDRFSAERLKGVDSTLKIQPAELGDSAMYLCASSLGISSSYEQYFGPGTRLTVT.

The genes are TRBV10-3 and TRBJ1-2; TRBD1 aligns across 10 bases. The CDR3 has 16 residues. Germline trimming cut 7 bases from V and 4 bases from J; bases unmatched to any gene: 12. Germline loops: CDR1 ENHRY, CDR2 SYGVKD. In nucleotides, the CDR3 is TGTGCCATCACGCCGGGACAGGGGCCCCTAGGCTATGGCTACACCTTC. Its translation is CAITPGQGPLGYGYTF.

This chain joins TRBV6-5 and TRBJ1-6, with a tentative D call TRBD1 (6 bases). Deletions cut 4 bases from V and 0 bases from J, with 10 bases between. CDR3 length: 16 residues. Germline CDR1 and CDR2: MNHEY and SVGAGI. DNA of the CDR3: TGTGCCAGCAGTTCGGGACACAGCTCCTATAATTCACCCCTCCACTTT. This gives the protein CASSSGHSSYNSPLHF.

This chain joins TRBV5-6 and TRBJ2-2; 12 nucleotides match TRBD2. This CDR3 is built from 16 residues. The trim removed 0 bases at V and 10 bases at J, leaving 7 bases unmatched. From germline, CDR1 is SGHDT and CDR2 YYEEEE. The CDR3 nucleotides are TGTGCCAGCAGCTTGGAAGGTCTAGCGGGGGGGTCGGAGCTGTTTTTT. It is translated as CASSLEGLAGGSELFF.

This clone was recorded only once. The V gene is TRBV2, the J gene TRBJ2-3; weak D call: TRBD2 (5 bases). Germline CDR1 SNHLY, CDR2 FYNNEI. The CDR3 sequence is 14 residues long. Deletions cut 7 bases from V and 2 bases from J, with 13 bases between. The CDR3 here is CASKQNSATDTQYF. The CDR3 nucleotides read TGTGCCAGCAAACAAAATAGCGCCACAGATACGCAGTATTTT.

The chain recombines TRBV19 with TRBJ2-1; D tentatively reads TRBD1 or TRBD2 (7 bases each). This CDR3 spans 15 amino acids. Trimming stripped 6 bases from V and 2 bases from J, with 14 bases between. Germline V gene sequence: CDR1 LNHDA, CDR2 SQIVND (reference sequence). CDR3 amino acids: CASSKAGQTYNEQFF. DNA of the CDR3: TGTGCCAGTAGCAAAGCGGGACAGACCTACAATGAGCAGTTCTTC.

The V gene is TRBV4-1, the J gene TRBJ1-4; TRBD1 might be the D (6 bases). CDR3 length: 15 residues. Germline CDR1 reads MGHRA; CDR2 reads YSYEKL. V lost 1 base to trimming and J lost 7 bases, with 13 bases between them. This CDR3 reads CASSQGSGAGEKLFF. CDR3 DNA: TGCGCCAGCAGCCAAGGGTCAGGGGCGGGTGAAAAACTGTTTTTT.

J is TRBJ1-2 and V is TRBV20-1; 7 bases are a match to TRBD1. The length of the CDR3 is 12 residues. CDR1 DFQATT and CDR2 SNEGSKA come from the germline V gene (reference sequence). The V and J ends lost 3 bases and 11 bases, in that order; junction bases with no gene match: 9. CDR3 in amino acids: CSASEGARGYTF. The CDR3, as DNA: TGCAGTGCTAGTGAGGGGGCGCGGGGGTACACCTTC.

This clone was picked up a small number of times. The J gene is TRBJ1-2, the V gene TRBV4-3; 9 bases are shared with TRBD1. Germline V lookup: CDR1 LGHNA, CDR2 YSLEER. This CDR3 comprises 15 residues. V lost 5 bases to trimming and J lost 4 bases; unmatched junction nucleotides: 8. The CDR3 sequence: CASSTEQGAGYGYTF. The DNA for the CDR3 is TGCGCCAGCAGCACAGAACAGGGGGCGGGCTATGGCTACACCTTC.

CDR3 sequence reads: CAASARGGENEQFF. Written as DNA, the CDR3 is TGTGCCGCCTCTGCCAGGGGGGGAGAGAATGAGCAGTTCTTC. The chain is built from TRBV24-1 and TRBJ2-1; D is perhaps TRBD1 or TRBD2 (7 bases each). The CDR3 is made up of 14 amino acids. V was shortened by 12 bases and J by 7 bases, with 21 bases between the two germline ends. Germline-derived CDR1 and CDR2 are KGHDR and SFDVKD.

The chain has TRBV5-1 and TRBJ2-5; 11 bases map to TRBD2. In germline, CDR1 is SGHRS, CDR2 YFSETQ. The CDR3 has 16 amino acids. Trimming took 3 bases from V and 5 from J; bases not matched to a gene: 9. CDR3 residues: CASSSYSGGARETQYF. CDR3 nucleotide sequence: TGCGCCAGCAGCTCTTATAGCGGGGGGGCCCGGGAGACCCAGTACTTC.

This clone has more than one count but fewer than ten. The V gene is TRBV7-9, the J gene TRBJ1-2; no clear D gene. The V gene lost 5 bases and the J gene lost 3 bases, with 16 bases spanning the gap. CDR1 is SEHNR, CDR2 FQNEAQ, per germline (reference sequence). The CDR3 length is 15 residues. In DNA, the CDR3 is TGTGCCAGCAGCCCCCAAGCCCGGGTAGACTATGGCTACACCTTC. It yields the protein CASSPQARVDYGYTF.

V usage is TRBV7-2 and J usage is TRBJ2-5, with TRBD1 matching over 8 bases. CDR1 and CDR2 (germline): SGHTA, FQGNSA. The CDR3 is 14 residues long. With V trimmed by 5 bases and J by 2 bases, 4 bases remained unmatched. The CDR3 coding sequence is TGTGCCAGCAGCGCCGGACAGGGTCAAGAGACCCAGTACTTC. It yields the protein CASSAGQGQETQYF.

J is TRBJ1-5 and V is TRBV6-5, with 7 bases lining up with TRBD1. CDR1 and CDR2 (germline): MNHEY, SVGAGI. The CDR3 has 15 residues. Losses at the gene ends were 6 bases for V and 1 base for J; bases not matched to a gene: 6. DNA for the CDR3: TGTGCCAGCAGACCTGTCAGGGGGAGCAATCAGCCCCAGCATTTT. Amino acid sequence: CASRPVRGSNQPQHF.

J is TRBJ1-6 and V is TRBV7-8, with no clear D. Looked up from germline, CDR1 is SGHVS and CDR2 is FQNEAQ. The CDR3 is made up of 13 amino acids. V lost 1 base and J lost 7, with 5 bases in between. CDR3 DNA sequence: TGTGCCAGCAGCTTAGACGTAAATTCACCCCTCCACTTT. It yields the protein CASSLDVNSPLHF. Full variable domain (remainder filled in from reference TRBV7-8 and TRBJ1-6): GAGVSQSPRYKVAKRGQDVALRCDPISGHVSLFWYQQALGQGPEFLTYFQNEAQLDKSGLPSDRFFAERPEGSVSTLKIQRTQQEDSAVYLCASSLDVNSPLHFGNGTRLTVT.

The rearrangement joins TRBV10-3 to TRBJ1-5; 7 bases fit TRBD1. Germline CDR1 is ENHRY and CDR2 is SYGVKD. The CDR3 is made up of 15 amino acids. J gave up 7 bases and V 3 bases, and 9 bases lay outside the gene matches. CDR3 amino acids: CAISDPRDSRQPQHF. The CDR3 bases are TGTGCCATCAGTGACCCTCGGGACAGCAGACAGCCCCAGCATTTT.

The CDR3 loop is CASRPPGGPDYGYTF. CDR3 coding DNA: TGTGCCAGCAGACCGCCCGGGGGCCCGGACTATGGCTACACCTTC. The V call is TRBV27, the J call TRBJ1-2; tentative D call: TRBD1 (6 bases). There are 15 residues in the CDR3. Trimming stripped 6 bases from V and 3 bases from J, with 17 bases between. From germline, CDR1 is MNHEY and CDR2 SMNVEV (reference sequence).

V usage is TRBV6-2 or TRBV6-3 and J usage is TRBJ2-2, with D unresolved. Germline V gene data show CDR1 as MNHEY and CDR2 as SVGEGT. This CDR3 is built from 11 residues. The V end lost 4 bases, the J end lost 6 bases, and 3 bases lay between the germline ends. CDR3 sequence (DNA): TGTGCCAGCAGTTTCCCCGGGGAGCTGTTTTTT. Translated, it gives CASSFPGELFF.